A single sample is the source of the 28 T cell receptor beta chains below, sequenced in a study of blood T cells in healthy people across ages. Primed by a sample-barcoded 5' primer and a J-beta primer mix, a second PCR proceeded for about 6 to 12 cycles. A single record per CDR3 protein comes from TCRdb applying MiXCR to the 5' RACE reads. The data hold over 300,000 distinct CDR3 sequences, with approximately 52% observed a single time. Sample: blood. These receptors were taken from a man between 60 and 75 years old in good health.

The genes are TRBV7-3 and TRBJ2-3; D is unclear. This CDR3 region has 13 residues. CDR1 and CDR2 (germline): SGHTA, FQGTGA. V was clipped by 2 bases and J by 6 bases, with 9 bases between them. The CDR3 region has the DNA TGTGCCAGCAGCTTAGGGTTGGGTGATACGCAGTATTTT. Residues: CASSLGLGDTQYF.

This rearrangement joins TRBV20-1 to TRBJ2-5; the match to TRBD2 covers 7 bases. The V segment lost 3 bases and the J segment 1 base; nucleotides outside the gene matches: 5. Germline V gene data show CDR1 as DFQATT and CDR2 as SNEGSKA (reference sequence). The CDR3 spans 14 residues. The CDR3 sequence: CSASSASGQETQYF. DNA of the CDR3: TGCAGTGCTAGTTCGGCTAGCGGCCAAGAGACCCAGTACTTC.

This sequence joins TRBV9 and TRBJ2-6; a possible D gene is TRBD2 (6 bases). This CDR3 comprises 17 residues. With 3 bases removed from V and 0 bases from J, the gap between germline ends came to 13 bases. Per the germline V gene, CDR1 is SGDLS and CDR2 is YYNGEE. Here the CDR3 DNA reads TGTGCCAGCAGCGCGGGACTCAGCTTCTCTGGGGCCAACGTCCTGACTTTC. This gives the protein CASSAGLSFSGANVLTF.

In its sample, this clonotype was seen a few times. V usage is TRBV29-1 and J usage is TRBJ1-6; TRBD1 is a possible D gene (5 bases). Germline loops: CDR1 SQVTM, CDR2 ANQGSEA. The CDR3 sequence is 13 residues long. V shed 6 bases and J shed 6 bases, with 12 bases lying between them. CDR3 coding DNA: TGCAGCGTCGGGACCGCAATTAATTCACCCCTCCACTTT. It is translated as CSVGTAINSPLHF.

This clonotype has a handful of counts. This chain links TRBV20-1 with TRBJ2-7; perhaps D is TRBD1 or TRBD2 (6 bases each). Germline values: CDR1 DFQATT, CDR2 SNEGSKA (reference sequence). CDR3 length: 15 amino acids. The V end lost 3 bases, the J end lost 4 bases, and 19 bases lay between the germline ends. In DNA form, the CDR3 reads TGCAGTGCTAGGGGGGGCCGGGCCCTATTATACGAGCAGTACTTC. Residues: CSARGGRALLYEQYF.

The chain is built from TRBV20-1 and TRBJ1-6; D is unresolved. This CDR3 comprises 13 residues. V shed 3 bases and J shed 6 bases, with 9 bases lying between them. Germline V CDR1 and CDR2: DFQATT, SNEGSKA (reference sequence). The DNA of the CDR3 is TGCAGTGCTAGCTCCGGCGGTAATTCACCCCTCCACTTT. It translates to CSASSGGNSPLHF.

The CDR3 coding sequence is TGTGCCAGCAGTGGGGGACTAGGTTTGGAGACCCAGTACTTC. It codes for CASSGGLGLETQYF. The chain is built from TRBV6-1 and TRBJ2-7; 8 bases are a match to TRBD2. TRBJ2-5 explains the end of the DNA better; the J call may be wrong. The germline gives CDR1 MNHNS, CDR2 SASEGT. CDR3 length: 14 amino acids.

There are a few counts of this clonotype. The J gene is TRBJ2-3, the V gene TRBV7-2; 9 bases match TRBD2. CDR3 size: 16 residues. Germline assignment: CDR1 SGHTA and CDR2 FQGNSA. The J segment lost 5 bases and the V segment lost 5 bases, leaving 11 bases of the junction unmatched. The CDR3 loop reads CASSLVAGEGEDTQYF. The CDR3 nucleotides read TGTGCCAGCAGCCTAGTAGCGGGAGAAGGGGAAGATACGCAGTATTTT.

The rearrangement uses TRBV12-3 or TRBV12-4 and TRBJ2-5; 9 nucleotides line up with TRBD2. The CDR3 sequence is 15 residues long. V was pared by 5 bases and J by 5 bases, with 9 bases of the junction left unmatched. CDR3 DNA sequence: TGTGCCAGCAGTAGGCGGGGCGGGAGGGGTGAGACCCAGTACTTC. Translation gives CASSRRGGRGETQYF.

CDR3: CSARLPQTSTDTQYF. The DNA for the CDR3 is TGCAGTGCTAGATTACCCCAGACTAGCACAGATACGCAGTATTTT. The chain links TRBV20-1 to TRBJ2-3, with D uncertain. V dropped 2 bases and J dropped 0 bases, with 12 bases sitting between them. Germline loops: CDR1 DFQATT, CDR2 SNEGSKA (reference sequence). This CDR3 is 15 amino acids long.

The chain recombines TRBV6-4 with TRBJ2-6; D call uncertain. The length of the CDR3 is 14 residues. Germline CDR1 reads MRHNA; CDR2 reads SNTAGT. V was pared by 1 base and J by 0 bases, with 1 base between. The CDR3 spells CASSDFSGANVLTF. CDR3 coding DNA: TGTGCCAGCAGTGACTTCTCTGGGGCCAACGTCCTGACTTTC.

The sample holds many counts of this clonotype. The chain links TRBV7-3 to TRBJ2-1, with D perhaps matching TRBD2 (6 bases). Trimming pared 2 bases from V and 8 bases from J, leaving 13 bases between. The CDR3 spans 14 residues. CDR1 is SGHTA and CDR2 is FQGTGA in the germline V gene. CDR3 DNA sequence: TGTGCCAGCAGCTTATCAATGGGAGGCGATGAGCAGTTCTTC. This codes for CASSLSMGGDEQFF.

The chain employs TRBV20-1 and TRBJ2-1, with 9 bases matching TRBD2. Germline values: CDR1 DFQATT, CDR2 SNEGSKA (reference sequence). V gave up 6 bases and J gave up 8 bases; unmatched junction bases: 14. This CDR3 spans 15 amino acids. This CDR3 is CSASPGLAWGDEQFF. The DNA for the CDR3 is TGCAGTGCGTCTCCTGGACTAGCGTGGGGGGATGAGCAGTTCTTC.

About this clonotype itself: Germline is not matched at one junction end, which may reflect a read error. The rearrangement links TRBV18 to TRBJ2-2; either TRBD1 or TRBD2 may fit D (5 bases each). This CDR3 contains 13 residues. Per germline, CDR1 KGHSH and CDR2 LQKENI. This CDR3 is CASSPQDTGEQFF. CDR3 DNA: TGTGCCAGCTCACCACAGGACACCGGGGAGCAGTTTTTT.

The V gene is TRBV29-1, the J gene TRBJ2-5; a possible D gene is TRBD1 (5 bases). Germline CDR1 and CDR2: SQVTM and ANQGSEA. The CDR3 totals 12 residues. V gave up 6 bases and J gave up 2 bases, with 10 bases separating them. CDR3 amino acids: CSVWTRQETQYF. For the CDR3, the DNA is TGCAGCGTGTGGACAAGGCAAGAGACCCAGTACTTC.

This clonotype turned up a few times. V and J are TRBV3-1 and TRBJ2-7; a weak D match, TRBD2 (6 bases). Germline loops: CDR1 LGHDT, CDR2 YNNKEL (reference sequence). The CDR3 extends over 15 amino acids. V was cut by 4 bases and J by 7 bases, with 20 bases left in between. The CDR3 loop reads CASSPEAQGGREQYF. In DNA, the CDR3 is TGTGCCAGCAGCCCGGAGGCCCAGGGAGGTCGGGAGCAGTACTTC.

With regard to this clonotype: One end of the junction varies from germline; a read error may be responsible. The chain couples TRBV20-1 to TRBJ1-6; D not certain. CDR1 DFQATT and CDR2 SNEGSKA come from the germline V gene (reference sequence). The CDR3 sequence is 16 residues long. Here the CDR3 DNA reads TGCAGTGCCAGTGCCGGGTCGAGCTCCTATAATTCACCCTTCCACTTT. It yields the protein CSASAGSSSYNSPFHF.

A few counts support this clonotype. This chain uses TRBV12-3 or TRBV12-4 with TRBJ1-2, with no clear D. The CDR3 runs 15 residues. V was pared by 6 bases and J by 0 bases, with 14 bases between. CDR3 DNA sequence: TGTGCCAGCAGACCCGCGAGTCTCTCTAACTATGGCTACACCTTC. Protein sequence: CASRPASLSNYGYTF.

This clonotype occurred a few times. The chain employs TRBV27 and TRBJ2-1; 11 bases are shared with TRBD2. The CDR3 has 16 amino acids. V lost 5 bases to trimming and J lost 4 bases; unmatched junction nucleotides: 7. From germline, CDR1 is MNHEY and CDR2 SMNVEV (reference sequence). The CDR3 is CASSKPLAGGYNEQFF. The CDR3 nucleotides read TGTGCCAGCAGTAAGCCCCTAGCGGGAGGTTACAATGAGCAGTTCTTC.

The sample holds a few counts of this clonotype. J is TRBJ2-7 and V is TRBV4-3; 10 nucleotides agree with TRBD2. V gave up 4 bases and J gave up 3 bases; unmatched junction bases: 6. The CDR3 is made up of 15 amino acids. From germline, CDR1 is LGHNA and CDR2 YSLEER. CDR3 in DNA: TGCGCCAGCAGCCTGGGGACTAGCGCCAACTACGAGCAGTACTTC. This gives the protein CASSLGTSANYEQYF.

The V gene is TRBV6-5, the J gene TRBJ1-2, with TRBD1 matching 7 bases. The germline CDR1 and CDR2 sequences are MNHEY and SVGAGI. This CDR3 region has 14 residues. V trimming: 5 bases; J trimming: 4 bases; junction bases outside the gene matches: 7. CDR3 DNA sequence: TGTGCCAGCAGTCGACAGGGAGCGCCCTATGGCTACACCTTC. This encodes CASSRQGAPYGYTF.

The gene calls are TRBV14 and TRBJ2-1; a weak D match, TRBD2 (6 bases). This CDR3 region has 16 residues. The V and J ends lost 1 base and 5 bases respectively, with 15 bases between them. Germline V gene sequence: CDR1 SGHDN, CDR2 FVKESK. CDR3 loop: CASSQVGRGRNNEQFF. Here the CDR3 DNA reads TGTGCCAGCAGCCAAGTCGGGCGGGGACGAAACAATGAGCAGTTCTTC.

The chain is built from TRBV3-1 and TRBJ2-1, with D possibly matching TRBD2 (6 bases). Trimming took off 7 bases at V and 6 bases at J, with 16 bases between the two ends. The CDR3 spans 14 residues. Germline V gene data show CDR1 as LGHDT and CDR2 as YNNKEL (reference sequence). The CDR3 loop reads CASTSRRDLNEQFF. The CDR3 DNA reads TGTGCCAGCACCTCAAGGAGGGACCTCAATGAGCAGTTCTTC.

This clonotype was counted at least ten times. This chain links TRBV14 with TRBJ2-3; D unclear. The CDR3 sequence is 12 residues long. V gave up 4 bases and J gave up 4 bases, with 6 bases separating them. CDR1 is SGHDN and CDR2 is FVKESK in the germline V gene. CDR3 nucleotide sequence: TGTGCCAGCAGCCCGACATCAGATACGCAGTATTTT. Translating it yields CASSPTSDTQYF.

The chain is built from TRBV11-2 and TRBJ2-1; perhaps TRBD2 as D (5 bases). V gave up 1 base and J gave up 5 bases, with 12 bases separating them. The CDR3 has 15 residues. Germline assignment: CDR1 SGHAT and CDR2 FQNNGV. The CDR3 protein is CASSLGIRGNNEQFF. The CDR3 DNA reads TGTGCCAGCAGCTTAGGGATCCGGGGAAACAATGAGCAGTTCTTC. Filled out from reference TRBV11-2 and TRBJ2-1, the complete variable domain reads EAGVAQSPRYKIIEKRQSVAFWCNPISGHATLYWYQQILGQGPKLLIQFQNNGVVDDSQLPKDRFSAERLKGVDSTLKIQPAKLEDSAVYLCASSLGIRGNNEQFFGPGTRLTVL.

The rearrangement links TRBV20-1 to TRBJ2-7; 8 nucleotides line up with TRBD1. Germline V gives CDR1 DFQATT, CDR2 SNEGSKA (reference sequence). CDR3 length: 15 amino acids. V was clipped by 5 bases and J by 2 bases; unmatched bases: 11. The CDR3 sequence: CSAASQGGRTYEQYF. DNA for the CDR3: TGCAGTGCTGCCTCACAGGGGGGCCGTACCTACGAGCAGTACTTC.

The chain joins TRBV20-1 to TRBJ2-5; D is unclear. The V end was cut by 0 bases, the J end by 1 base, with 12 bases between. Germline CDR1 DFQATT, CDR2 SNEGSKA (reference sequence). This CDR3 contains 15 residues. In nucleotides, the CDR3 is TGCAGTGCTAGAGACCCCCTCGCCAGCCAAGAGACCCAGTACTTC. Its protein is CSARDPLASQETQYF.

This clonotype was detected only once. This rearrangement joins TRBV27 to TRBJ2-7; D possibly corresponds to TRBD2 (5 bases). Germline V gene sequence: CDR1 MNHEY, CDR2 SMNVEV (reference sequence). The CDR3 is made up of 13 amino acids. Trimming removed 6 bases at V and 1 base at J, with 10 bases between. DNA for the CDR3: TGTGCCAGCAGCAAACTAGGTTCCTACGAGCAGTACTTC. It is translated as CASSKLGSYEQYF.